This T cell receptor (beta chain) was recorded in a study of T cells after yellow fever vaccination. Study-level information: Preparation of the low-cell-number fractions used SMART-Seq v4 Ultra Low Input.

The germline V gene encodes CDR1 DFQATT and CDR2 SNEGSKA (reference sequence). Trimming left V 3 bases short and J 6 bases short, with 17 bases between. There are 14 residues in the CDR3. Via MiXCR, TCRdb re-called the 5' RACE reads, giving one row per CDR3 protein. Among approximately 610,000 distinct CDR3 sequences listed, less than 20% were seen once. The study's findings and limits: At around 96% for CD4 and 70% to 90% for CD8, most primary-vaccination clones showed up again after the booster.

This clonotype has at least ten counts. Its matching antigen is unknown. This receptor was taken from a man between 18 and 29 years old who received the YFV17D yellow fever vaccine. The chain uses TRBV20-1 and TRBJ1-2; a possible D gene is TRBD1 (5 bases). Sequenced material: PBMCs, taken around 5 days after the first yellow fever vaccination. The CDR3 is CSASGTPGHHGYTF. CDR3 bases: TGCAGTGCTAGCGGGACCCCTGGACATCATGGCTACACCTTC.